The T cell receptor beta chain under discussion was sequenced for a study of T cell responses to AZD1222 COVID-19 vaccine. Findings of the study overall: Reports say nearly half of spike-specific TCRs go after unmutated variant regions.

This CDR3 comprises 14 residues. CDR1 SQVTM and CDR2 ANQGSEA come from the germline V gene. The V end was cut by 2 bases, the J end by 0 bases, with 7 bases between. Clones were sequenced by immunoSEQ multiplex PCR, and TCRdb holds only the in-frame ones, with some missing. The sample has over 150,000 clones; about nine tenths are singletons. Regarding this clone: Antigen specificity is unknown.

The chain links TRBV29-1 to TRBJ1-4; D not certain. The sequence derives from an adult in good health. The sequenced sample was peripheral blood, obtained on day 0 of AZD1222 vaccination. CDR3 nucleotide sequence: TGCAGCGTTGAAAAGGAGGCAACTAATGAAAAACTGTTTTTT. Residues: CSVEKEATNEKLFF. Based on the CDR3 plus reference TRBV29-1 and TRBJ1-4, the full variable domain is SAVISQKPSRDICQRGTSLTIQCQVDSQVTMMFWYRQQPGQSLTLIATANQGSEATYESGFVIDKFPISRPNLTFSTLTVSNMSPEDSSIYLCSVEKEATNEKLFFGSGTQLSVL.